This TCR beta chain emerged from a study of blood T cell repertoires in COVID-19. As for the study in general: From the United States, Italy and Spain came samples of acute and convalescent COVID-19.

This clone was recorded only once. CDR3 length: 15 amino acids. Germline-derived CDR1 and CDR2 are KGHSH and LQKENI. V lost 5 bases to trimming and J lost 5 bases, with 13 bases between them. TCRdb's table, derived via immunoSEQ multiplex PCR, lists solely in-frame clones and lacks some. Of roughly 250,000 clones listed, around 82% were seen once; the top ten hold nearly 5%. The sequence came from a woman aged 80 or older with active or convalescent COVID-19. V gene TRBV18 combines with J gene TRBJ1-6, with no clear D. Sequencing was carried out using peripheral blood. CDR3: CASSGGFVDNSPLHF. The CDR3 DNA follows: TGTGCCAGCTCAGGAGGTTTCGTGGATAATTCACCCCTCCACTTT. Complete variable domain (other parts from reference TRBV18 and TRBJ1-6): NAGVMQNPRHLVRRRGQEARLRCSPMKGHSHVYWYRQLPEEGLKFMVYLQKENIIDESGMPKERFSAEFPKEGPSILRIQQVVRGDSAAYFCASSGGFVDNSPLHFGNGTRLTVT.